The 18 T cell receptor beta chains in this list originate from one sample, sequenced in a study of blood T cell repertoires in COVID-19. The assay was immunoSEQ multiplex PCR, and TCRdb's table has in-frame clones only and misses some. This sample has approximately 220,000 clones, with around nine tenths found just once. The sample taken for sequencing was PBMCs or T cells enriched from blood (not recorded which). Receptor source: a woman in her twenties or thirties with acute COVID-19.

This chain connects TRBV11-1 to TRBJ1-1; D unresolved. CDR3 length: 13 amino acids. The ends were cut back, 4 bases at V and 1 base at J, with 7 bases in the middle. Germline V gene lookup returns CDR1 SGHAT and CDR2 FQDESV (reference sequence). This CDR3 reads CASSSFGNTEAFF. CDR3 nucleotides: TGTGCCAGCAGCTCATTCGGGAACACTGAAGCTTTCTTT. Using reference TRBV11-1 and TRBJ1-1 for the parts outside the CDR3, the full variable domain is EAEVAQSPRYKITEKSQAVAFWCDPISGHATLYWYRQILGQGPELLVQFQDESVVDDSQLPKDRFSAERLKGVDSTLKIQPAELGDSAMYLCASSSFGNTEAFFGQGTRLTVV.

This clone showed up just once. V is TRBV28 and J is TRBJ2-7, with D maybe TRBD1 (6 bases). The germline CDR1 and CDR2 sequences are MDHEN and SYDVKM. The V end lost 5 bases, the J end lost 5 bases, and 16 bases lay between the germline ends. CDR3 length equals 14 residues. For the CDR3, the DNA is TGTGCCAGCAGTACCCCAGGGGCCATCAACGAGCAGTACTTC. Translating it yields CASSTPGAINEQYF.

The chain uses TRBV2 and TRBJ1-5, with D tentatively TRBD1 (6 bases). CDR3 length equals 15 residues. Germline V lookup: CDR1 SNHLY, CDR2 FYNNEI. The V and J ends lost 7 bases and 5 bases respectively, with 18 bases between them. CDR3 sequence (DNA): TGTGCCAGCACGGGTCTCGGGGGGGCGGATCAGCCCCAGCATTTT. This sequence encodes CASTGLGGADQPQHF.

The chain carries TRBV7-9 and TRBJ1-1; 7 nucleotides line up with TRBD1. Germline assignment: CDR1 SEHNR and CDR2 FQNEAQ (reference sequence). The CDR3 is 15 amino acids. V gave up 5 bases and J gave up 4 bases; unmatched junction bases: 10. CDR3 nucleotides: TGTGCCAGCAGCGCCTACAGGGGAGGCGTCACTGAAGCTTTCTTT. Encoded protein: CASSAYRGGVTEAFF.

The chain recombines TRBV30 with TRBJ1-6, with 7 bases fitting TRBD1. CDR3 length equals 13 residues. The junction had 7 bases not matched to a gene; V was cut back by 5 bases and J by 9 bases. Germline CDR1 GTSNPN, CDR2 SVGIG (reference sequence). The chain's CDR3 is CAWGYGTASPLHF. CDR3 coding DNA: TGTGCCTGGGGCTACGGGACAGCTTCACCCCTCCACTTT.

The V call is TRBV29-1, the J call TRBJ2-7, with 9 bases fitting TRBD1. Germline CDR1 SQVTM, CDR2 ANQGSEA. CDR3 size: 13 residues. With 2 bases clipped from V and 5 bases from J, the junction kept 4 bases outside the gene matches. CDR3 nucleotide sequence: TGCAGCGTTGAACCGACAGGGGGAGACGAGCAGTACTTC. This codes for CSVEPTGGDEQYF.

V usage is TRBV28 and J usage is TRBJ2-7, with 9 bases fitting TRBD2. Unmatched junction bases numbered 5, after V lost 2 bases and J lost 6 bases. Germline V lookup: CDR1 MDHEN, CDR2 SYDVKM. This CDR3 contains 14 residues. CDR3 sequence (DNA): TGTGCCAGCAGTTTAGCGGGGGGGCCTCCCGAGCAGTACTTC. It is translated as CASSLAGGPPEQYF.

The CDR3 region has the DNA TGCGCCAGCAGCCAAGATGAGGGGGCAAGGGGTGGCTACACCTTC. Protein sequence: CASSQDEGARGGYTF. This rearrangement joins TRBV4-1 to TRBJ1-2, with TRBD1 matching 7 bases. V trimming: 0 bases; J trimming: 7 bases; junction bases outside the gene matches: 8. This CDR3 has 15 residues. Germline values: CDR1 MGHRA, CDR2 YSYEKL.

This chain connects TRBV3-1 (or the pseudogene TRBV3-2) to TRBJ1-5; 9 positions match TRBD1. This CDR3 has 16 amino acids. The V gene end was trimmed by 1 base and the J gene end by 3 bases; junction bases not matched to a gene: 4. Germline CDR1 is LGHDT and CDR2 is YNNKEL (reference sequence). The CDR3 protein is CASSQATGGFNQPQHF. DNA of the CDR3: TGTGCCAGCAGCCAAGCCACAGGGGGCTTCAATCAGCCCCAGCATTTT.

The chain is built from TRBV28 and TRBJ2-7; D gene unclear. The V end lost 3 bases, the J end lost 5 bases, and 5 bases lay between the germline ends. CDR3 length: 11 amino acids. The V gene's germline CDR1 is MDHEN and CDR2 SYDVKM. The CDR3 sequence is CASSFLDEQYF. CDR3 coding DNA: TGTGCCAGCAGTTTCCTCGACGAGCAGTACTTC.

The rearrangement uses TRBV14 and TRBJ1-1, with 8 bases identical to TRBD1. V shed 3 bases, J shed 1 base, and the junction held 16 bases outside the gene matches. CDR1 is SGHDN and CDR2 is FVKESK in the germline V gene. The CDR3 covers 19 residues. The CDR3 loop is CASSHERMAGGIENTEAFF. DNA for the CDR3: TGTGCCAGCAGCCATGAGAGGATGGCAGGGGGCATCGAGAACACTGAAGCTTTCTTT.

The V and J genes are TRBV3-1 (or the pseudogene TRBV3-2) and TRBJ1-3; D is undetermined. CDR1 is LGHDT and CDR2 is YNNKEL in the germline V gene (reference sequence). V was cut by 0 bases and J by 9 bases, with 9 bases left in between. The CDR3 length is 13 residues. The CDR3 nucleotides read TGTGCCAGCAGCCAAGATTCTGAGGGCACCATATATTTT. It translates to CASSQDSEGTIYF.

The V call is TRBV3-1 (or the pseudogene TRBV3-2), the J call TRBJ1-5; weak D call: TRBD1 (6 bases). The CDR3 loop spans 12 amino acids. Germline CDR1 and CDR2: LGHDT and YNNKEL (reference sequence). Trimming stripped 2 bases from V and 10 bases from J, with 9 bases between. The DNA of the CDR3 is TGTGCCAGCAGCCAACAGGGACAACCCCAGCATTTT. Its translation: CASSQQGQPQHF.

The chain employs TRBV14 and TRBJ1-2; D might be TRBD1 (6 bases). CDR1 SGHDN and CDR2 FVKESK come from the germline V gene. Trimming removed 5 bases from V and 2 bases from J, with 18 bases in between. The CDR3 length is 16 residues. This CDR3 reads CASSSFGGGKNYGYTF. The CDR3 DNA reads as TGTGCCAGCAGCAGCTTCGGCGGGGGCAAGAACTATGGCTACACCTTC.

The chain is built from TRBV9 and TRBJ2-1; tentative D call: TRBD2 (6 bases). Germline-derived CDR1 and CDR2 are SGDLS and YYNGEE. Trimming took off 0 bases at V and 8 bases at J, with 15 bases between the two ends. This CDR3 spans 15 amino acids. The CDR3 region has the DNA TGTGCCAGCAGCGTAGCTCTGGTCCCGGGGGATGAGCAGTTCTTC. Translation gives CASSVALVPGDEQFF.

The chain carries TRBV18 and TRBJ1-4; weak D call: TRBD1 (6 bases). Per germline, CDR1 KGHSH and CDR2 LQKENI. The CDR3 covers 14 residues. Trimming left V 5 bases short and J 7 bases short, with 14 bases between. Here the CDR3 DNA reads TGTGCCAGCTCAACGCAGAACAGGGTTGAAAAACTGTTTTTT. This gives the protein CASSTQNRVEKLFF. The entire variable domain, with the rest obtained from reference TRBV18 and TRBJ1-4, is as follows: NAGVMQNPRHLVRRRGQEARLRCSPMKGHSHVYWYRQLPEEGLKFMVYLQKENIIDESGMPKERFSAEFPKEGPSILRIQQVVRGDSAAYFCASSTQNRVEKLFFGSGTQLSVL.

J is TRBJ2-1 and V is TRBV7-3; 8 positions agree with TRBD1. With V trimmed by 0 bases and J by 9 bases, 10 bases remained unmatched. The length of the CDR3 is 16 residues. CDR1 and CDR2 from the germline V gene are SGHTA and FQGTGA. The CDR3 sequence is CASSLTWTGIRSEQFF. The CDR3 bases are TGTGCCAGCAGCTTAACTTGGACAGGGATTCGTAGTGAGCAGTTCTTC.

The chain uses TRBV24-1 and TRBJ1-2, with TRBD1 identical over 10 bases. CDR3 size: 14 residues. With V trimmed by 10 bases and J by 4 bases, 8 bases remained unmatched. Germline CDR1 is KGHDR and CDR2 is SFDVKD. CDR3 nucleotides: TGTGCCACAAGTCCGGGACAGGGGATCTATGGCTACACCTTC. Protein sequence: CATSPGQGIYGYTF.